This TCR beta chain was identified in a study of T cells in Graves' hyperthyroidism and ophthalmopathy (dated by TCRdb to between 2018 and 2020). In terms of the full investigation: To identify distinguishing TCR V-J signatures, a discovery cohort of about 100 patients was used, comprising some 45 with Graves' ophthalmopathy and under 60 with stable Graves' hyperthyroidism. Following sampling, methimazole starting at 30 mg daily was given to hyperthyroidism patients, and high-dose intravenous methylprednisolone was given to ophthalmopathy patients. An independent validation cohort of about 20 hyperthyroidism patients and about 15 patients who later progressed to ophthalmopathy tested prospective prediction of ophthalmopathy. Thyroid tissue and blood T-cell repertoires from six Graves' hyperthyroidism patients were also compared in the study. The 95 to 100 discovery patients were randomly divided into training and test sets at a 7:3 ratio. The paper describes TCR Vbeta CDR3 sequencing of 140 or so peripheral blood samples, made up of about 40 ophthalmopathy patients, roughly 75 hyperthyroidism patients and some 17 progressor patients.

Spanning cysteine to phenylalanine, the CDR3 consists of 16 amino acids. The DNA shown is the 48-base CDR3, in frame from base 1. Via the germline V gene, CDR1 is MGHDK and CDR2 SYGVNS. A distance of 12 bases separates the germline ends of V and J, which lose 1 base and 0 bases respectively. Graves' hyperthyroidism was defined as stable when no progression to ophthalmopathy occurred over 18 months of follow-up. Hyperthyroidism patients were newly diagnosed, had a disease duration of under 2 months, and were aged 18 to 65 years. Exclusion was applied to patients with uncontrolled infections, other autoimmune diseases, pregnancy or lactation. Diagnoses relied on clinical symptoms, serum thyroxine and TRAb, thyroid ultrasound and orbital computed tomography. Trizol reagent was used to extract total RNA, and RNA quality was then checked on an Agilent 2100 Bioanalyzer. The paper's findings and limits, for the study overall: Ophthalmopathy was separated from stable hyperthyroidism by a 13 V-J signature model, with around 90% sensitivity and roughly 81% specificity obtained in cross-validation and 80%/75% obtained in testing. No statistical method was used to set the sample size in advance, and investigators knew the group allocation. Most expanded thyroid clonotypes (frequency above 0.001) were also detected in blood, suggesting blood repertoires may reflect thyroid immune responses. In validation, progression to ophthalmopathy was predicted by the model with around 71% sensitivity and 72% to 80% specificity, a median of around 5.9 months before onset.

Amplification of TCR beta CDR3 regions was carried out from RNA transcripts. The TCR CDR3 was subjected to a first round of RT-PCR using the HTBI primer set and the Qiagen OneStep RT-PCR kit. Libraries were constructed in a second round of multiplex PCR, after which size selection and purification were carried out. Sequencing of the libraries was done on an Illumina HiSeq2000 using paired-end 100 bp reads. On the study's bioinformatics: SOAPnuke was used to process the raw data, removing reads that contained adapters or uncalled bases, had a mean Phred below 15, or lacked an exact match to the constant primer or identifier. COPE v1.2.5 was used to merge the high-quality paired reads, and each unique nucleotide sequence was defined as a clonotype. MiTCR v1.1 was used to align the clonotypes against IMGT TRBV, TRBD and TRBJ reference segments. The analysis was restricted to V-J combinations with a frequency above 0.0001, which together covered about 99% of the repertoires. The TCS score was defined as F50 (clonal expansion) divided by E x V (chaos), with BLOSUM62-based TCRdist calculated between CDR3 peptides within each V-J. Welch's t-statistics and random forest reduced around 510 V-J features to roughly 13, which were used in a naive Bayes classifier (R e1071). TCRdb's own reprocessing of the public reads used fastp at Q25 and MiXCR and kept productive beta chains. Entries that share a CDR3 protein sequence are merged under the most common genes and DNA. These V and J calls rely on TCRdb rather than the paper's analysis. The sample includes approximately 560,000 distinct CDR3 sequences, with around 46% observed a single time. The top ten hold 6.5% to 9% of the sample.

In regard to this clonotype: There is no known antigen for this receptor. Per-base qualities were not stored, and no clone one base away is much larger.

The source of this sequence is a woman aged 18-30 years with Graves' hyperthyroidism. Donor details come from another sample of the same person, matched by shared clones. The chain is made from TRBV25-1 and TRBJ1-1; TRBD1 is perhaps the D gene, given 6 matching bases. Sequenced material: peripheral blood or thyroid tissue (not recorded which). The CDR3 protein sequence reads: CASSEFLGGMNTEAFF. The bases read TGTGCCAGCAGTGAATTCCTGGGGGGCATGAACACTGAAGCTTTCTTT.